This is a list of T cell receptor beta chains from one sample in a study of blood T cell repertoires in COVID-19. Profiled with immunoSEQ multiplex PCR; TCRdb holds only in-frame clones, not every one. Found here are just over 70,000 clones, more than 75% of them singletons; the top ten hold 7.5% to 9.5%. The sample consisted of peripheral blood. The receptors derive from a human donor in a cohort sampled during active COVID-19. Each CDR3 is given with its conserved first and last residue. The D gene is left open where the match is weak. Size values are once, few and many counts, or a class for expanded clones, and some rows have none.

>TRBV10-3|-|TRBJ1-2|-
TGTGCCATCAGTGAGGTTCTTACAGGAGTGGGTAGAGGCTACACCTTC
CAISEVLTGVGRGYTF
>TRBV7-2|-|TRBJ2-7|-
TGTGCCAGCAGCTTACTAGCGACCTCCTACGAGCAGTACTTC
CASSLLATSYEQYF
>TRBV2|-|TRBJ2-7|TRBD1
TGTGCCAGCAGTGAAGCTACCGGGGACAGGGCCTACGAGCAGTACTTC
CASSEATGDRAYEQYF
>TRBV2|-|TRBJ1-2|-
TGTGCCAGCAGTGGTCGTGGCTACACCTTC
CASSGRGYTF
>TRBV12-5|-|TRBJ2-7|-
TGTGCTAGTGGCCGGACAGTTAACGAGCAGTACTTC
CASGRTVNEQYF
>TRBV11-2|-|TRBJ1-6|TRBD1
TGTGCCAGCAGAGACAGGGGGAGCTCCTATAATTCACCCCTCCACTTT
CASRDRGSSYNSPLHF
>TRBV5-1|-|TRBJ2-7|-
TGCGCCAGCAGCTTAAGTAGCGGAGGCCTCTACGAGCAGTACTTC
CASSLSSGGLYEQYF
>TRBV19|-|TRBJ1-1|-
TGTGCCAGTAGTATGGGTTCGAGACAACAAATGGGAGCTTTCTTT
CASSMGSRQQMGAFF
>TRBV5-4|-|TRBJ2-3|-
TGTGCCAGCAGGGATCTAGCAGACACAGATACGCAGTATTTT
CASRDLADTDTQYF
>TRBV3-1/TRBV3-2|-|TRBJ1-6|-
TGTGCCAGCAGCCTACAGGATAATTCACCCCTCCACTTT
CASSLQDNSPLHF
>TRBV24-1|-|TRBJ2-6|TRBD1
TGTGCCACCAGTGACTCTTGGACAGGGAGCTCTGGGGCCAACGTCCTGACTTTC
CATSDSWTGSSGANVLTF
>TRBV20-1|-|TRBJ1-3|-
TGCAGTGCGGGCCTTGCGAACACCATATATTTT
CSAGLANTIYF
>TRBV9|once|TRBJ2-5|-
TGTGCCAGCAGCTCCCGGACAGACCAAGAGACCCAGTACTTC
CASSSRTDQETQYF
>TRBV5-6|-|TRBJ1-2|TRBD1
TGTGCCAGCAGCCCTTGGGACAGGACTCCTATACAAGGCTACACCTTC
CASSPWDRTPIQGYTF
>TRBV9|-|TRBJ2-1|TRBD1
TGTGCCAGCAGCGCAGACAGGGGTGGCAATGAGCAGTTCTTC
CASSADRGGNEQFF
>TRBV4-1|-|TRBJ1-3|-
TGCGCCAGCAGTGGGGGGAGTCAAGGAAACACCATATATTTT
CASSGGSQGNTIYF
>TRBV11-2|-|TRBJ2-1|TRBD2
TGTGCCAGCACCCATAGACTAGCGGGGGGGCACGGTGAGCAGTTCTTC
CASTHRLAGGHGEQFF
>TRBV27|-|TRBJ2-2|TRBD1
TGTGCCAGCAGTTTGGACAGGGGGGGCGGGGAGCTGTTTTTT
CASSLDRGGGELFF
>TRBV24-1|-|TRBJ1-4|-
TGTGCCACCTCCAAACCCGGGACACCCACAAGACGGGAAAAACTGTTTTTT
CATSKPGTPTRREKLFF
>TRBV19|-|TRBJ2-7|-
TGTGCCAGTAGCCTCCCCCACAGTAGCGACGAGCAGTACTTC
CASSLPHSSDEQYF
>TRBV29-1|-|TRBJ1-1|TRBD1
TGCAGCGTCGGACAGGGCAACACTGAAGCTTTCTTT
CSVGQGNTEAFF
>TRBV11-2|-|TRBJ1-1|-
TGTGCCAGCAGCTTAGCCGGGACAACGAACACTGAAGCTTTCTTT
CASSLAGTTNTEAFF
>TRBV7-2|-|TRBJ2-7|TRBD1
TGTGCCAGCAACAAGGGGGCAACCCCCTGGGAGCAGTACTTC
CASNKGATPWEQYF
>TRBV12-2|-|TRBJ2-1|-
TGTGCAAGTCGCTTAGGAGCGGCGGACCCGCCCAGTGAGCAGTTCTTC
CASRLGAADPPSEQFF
>TRBV5-8|-|TRBJ1-2|-
TGTGCCAGCAGCGGGAGGGATGGTATCCTAGGTGGCTACACCTTC
CASSGRDGILGGYTF
>TRBV28|-|TRBJ2-7|-
TGTGCCAGCTCTCTGAAAGGGACTTCCTACGAGCAGTACTTC
CASSLKGTSYEQYF
>TRBV19|-|TRBJ2-7|-
TGTGCCAGTAGTATTACCCACAGCTACGAGCAGTACTTC
CASSITHSYEQYF
>TRBV19|-|TRBJ1-1|-
TGTGCCAGTAGTGGGGCCGGGCCGATAAGCATGAACACTGAAGCTTTCTTT
CASSGAGPISMNTEAFF
>TRBV7-2|-|TRBJ2-1|-
TGTGCCAGCAGCTTAGCGCTGGCGGTCAGCTCCTACAATGAGCAGTTCTTC
CASSLALAVSSYNEQFF
>TRBV7-2|-|TRBJ2-7|TRBD2
TGTGCCAGCAGCCCGACTAGCGGGGGGCCGTACGAGCAGTACTTC
CASSPTSGGPYEQYF
>TRBV27|-|TRBJ2-7|TRBD1
TGTGCCAGCAGTCCAACCCCGGGACAGGGAAACTACGAGCAGTACTTC
CASSPTPGQGNYEQYF
>TRBV4-1|-|TRBJ2-7|-
TGCGCCAGCAGCCAAGTAGCCTTGAAGCACTACGAGCAGTACTTC
CASSQVALKHYEQYF
>TRBV28|-|TRBJ2-7|TRBD1
TGTGCCAGCAGGCTACAGGGGTTTAACTCCTACGAGCAGTACTTC
CASRLQGFNSYEQYF
>TRBV30|-|TRBJ1-2|TRBD1
TGTGCCTGCTCGGTCCAGGGGGCCTATGGCTACACCTTC
CACSVQGAYGYTF
>TRBV6-1|-|TRBJ2-7|TRBD1
TGTGCCAGCAGTGAAAGGCCGGGGACAGCCATCAGGGGCTACGAGCAGTACTTC
CASSERPGTAIRGYEQYF
>TRBV11-2|-|TRBJ2-7|-
TGTGCCAGCAGCTTAGAGTTACTCGGGACTCCGAGCTCCTACGAGCAGTACTTC
CASSLELLGTPSSYEQYF
>TRBV11-2|-|TRBJ2-1|-
TGTGCCAGCAGCTTAGTATATGGGGCAGGGCCGCGCGATGAGCAGTTCTTC
CASSLVYGAGPRDEQFF
>TRBV27|-|TRBJ2-7|-
TGTGCCAGCAGTTCCCCGACAGGTTCGTACGAGCAGTACTTC
CASSSPTGSYEQYF
>TRBV4-2|-|TRBJ2-5|-
TGTGCCAGCAGCCCCTCCTTCGGGGAGCAAGAGACCCAGTACTTC
CASSPSFGEQETQYF
>TRBV5-1|-|TRBJ1-6|TRBD1
TGCGCCAGCAGCCCTCGGACAGGGTCAGAAAGGAATTCACCCCTCCACTTT
CASSPRTGSERNSPLHF